This TCR beta chain was identified during a study of blood T cell repertoires in COVID-19. Study-level information: Sites in the United States, Italy and Spain provided acute and convalescent COVID-19 samples.

CDR3 length: 14 amino acids. V was trimmed by 0 bases and J by 6 bases, leaving 9 bases between them. Germline assignment: CDR1 SGHRS and CDR2 YFSETQ. Source study methods: Amplifying reference gene primers gave estimates of nucleated cell counts. Libraries were prepared by immunoSEQ multiplex PCR; TCRdb keeps only in-frame clonotypes and omits some of them. The V and J calls and clone size come from that table; D and trimming were worked out from the DNA. Of fewer than 450,000 clones listed, roughly 90% were seen once; the top ten hold roughly 1%. Points on this clone: In the same sample, other DNA sequences code for this CDR3.

The sequenced material came from PBMCs or T cells enriched from blood (not recorded which). This receptor was obtained from a woman under 40 who had recovered from COVID-19. V usage is TRBV5-1 and J usage is TRBJ2-2, with D perhaps TRBD2 (5 bases). As DNA, the CDR3 is TGCGCCAGCAGCTTGGGTAACGGGGCCGGGGAGCTGTTTTTT. Translation: CASSLGNGAGELFF.